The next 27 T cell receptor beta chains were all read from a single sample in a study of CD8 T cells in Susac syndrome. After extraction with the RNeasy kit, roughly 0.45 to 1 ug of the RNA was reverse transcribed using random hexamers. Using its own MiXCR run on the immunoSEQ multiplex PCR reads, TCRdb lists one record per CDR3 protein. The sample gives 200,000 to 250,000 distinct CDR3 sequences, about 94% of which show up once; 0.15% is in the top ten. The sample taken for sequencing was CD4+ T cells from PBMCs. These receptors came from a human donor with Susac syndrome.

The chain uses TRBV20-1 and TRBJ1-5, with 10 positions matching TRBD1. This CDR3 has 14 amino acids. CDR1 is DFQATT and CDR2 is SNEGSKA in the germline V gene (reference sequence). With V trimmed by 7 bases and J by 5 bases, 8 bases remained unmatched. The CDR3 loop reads CSVDDRGQDQPQHF. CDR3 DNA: TGCAGTGTTGACGACAGGGGGCAAGATCAGCCCCAGCATTTT.

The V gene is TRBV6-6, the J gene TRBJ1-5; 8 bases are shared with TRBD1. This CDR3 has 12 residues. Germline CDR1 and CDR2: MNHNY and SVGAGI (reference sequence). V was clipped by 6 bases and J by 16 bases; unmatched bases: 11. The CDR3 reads CASRLGQGELHF. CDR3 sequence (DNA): TGTGCCAGCAGACTCGGACAGGGTGAATTACATTTT.

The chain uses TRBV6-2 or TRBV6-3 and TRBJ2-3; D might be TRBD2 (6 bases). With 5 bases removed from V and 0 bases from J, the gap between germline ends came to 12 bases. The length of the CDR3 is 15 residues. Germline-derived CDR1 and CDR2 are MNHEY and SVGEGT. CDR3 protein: CASSMRGSSTDTQYF. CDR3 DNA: TGTGCCAGCAGTATGCGGGGTTCTAGCACAGATACGCAGTATTTT.

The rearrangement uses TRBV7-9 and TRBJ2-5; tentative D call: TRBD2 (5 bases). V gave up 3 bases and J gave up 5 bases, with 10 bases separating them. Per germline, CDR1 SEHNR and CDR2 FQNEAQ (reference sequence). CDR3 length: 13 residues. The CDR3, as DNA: TGTGCCAGCAGCTTTAACGGGGTGGAGACCCAGTACTTC. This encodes CASSFNGVETQYF.

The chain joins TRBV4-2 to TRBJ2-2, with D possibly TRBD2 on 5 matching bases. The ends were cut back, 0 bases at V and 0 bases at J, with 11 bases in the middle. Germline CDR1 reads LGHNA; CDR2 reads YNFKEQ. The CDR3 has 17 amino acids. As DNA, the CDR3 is TGTGCCAGCAGCCAAGATCTTCCGGGAACGAACACCGGGGAGCTGTTTTTT. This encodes CASSQDLPGTNTGELFF.

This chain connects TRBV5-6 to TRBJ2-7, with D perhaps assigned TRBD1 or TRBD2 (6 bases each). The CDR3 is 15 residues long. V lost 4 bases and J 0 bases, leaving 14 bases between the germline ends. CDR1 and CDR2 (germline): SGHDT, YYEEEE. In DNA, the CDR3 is TGTGCCAGCAGCCAGGAGGGGGGTAGCTCCTACGAGCAGTACTTC. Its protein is CASSQEGGSSYEQYF.

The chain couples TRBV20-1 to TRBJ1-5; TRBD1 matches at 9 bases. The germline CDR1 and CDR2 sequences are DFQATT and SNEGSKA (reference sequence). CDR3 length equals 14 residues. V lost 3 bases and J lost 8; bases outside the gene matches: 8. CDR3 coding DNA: TGCAGTGCTAGCCCAGGGACAGGGAATAAGCCCCAGCATTTT. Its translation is CSASPGTGNKPQHF.

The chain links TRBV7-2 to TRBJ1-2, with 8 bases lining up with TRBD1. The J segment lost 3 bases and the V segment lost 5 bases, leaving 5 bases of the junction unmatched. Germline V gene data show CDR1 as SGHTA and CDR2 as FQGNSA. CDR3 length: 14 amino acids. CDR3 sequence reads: CASSHAGGDYGYTF. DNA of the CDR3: TGTGCCAGCAGCCACGCAGGGGGCGACTATGGCTACACCTTC. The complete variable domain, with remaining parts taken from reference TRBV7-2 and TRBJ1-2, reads GAGVSQSPSNKVTEKGKDVELRCDPISGHTALYWYRQSLGQGLEFLIYFQGNSAPDKSGLPSDRFSAERTGGSVSTLTIQRTQQEDSAVYLCASSHAGGDYGYTFGSGTRLTVV.

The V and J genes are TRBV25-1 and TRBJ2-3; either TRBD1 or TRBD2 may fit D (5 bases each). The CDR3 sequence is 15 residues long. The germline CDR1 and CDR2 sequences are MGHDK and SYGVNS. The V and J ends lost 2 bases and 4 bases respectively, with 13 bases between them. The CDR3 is CASSERGLGADTQYF. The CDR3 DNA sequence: TGTGCCAGCAGTGAAAGGGGCTTGGGAGCAGATACGCAGTATTTT.

The CDR3 DNA is TGTGCCACCAGTGATCGACCGGGGAACCAAGAGACCCAGTACTTC. Translated: CATSDRPGNQETQYF. The chain links TRBV24-1 to TRBJ2-5; D possibly corresponds to TRBD2 (5 bases). With 3 bases removed from V and 0 bases from J, the gap between germline ends came to 10 bases. The CDR3 extends over 15 amino acids. The V gene's germline CDR1 is KGHDR and CDR2 SFDVKD.

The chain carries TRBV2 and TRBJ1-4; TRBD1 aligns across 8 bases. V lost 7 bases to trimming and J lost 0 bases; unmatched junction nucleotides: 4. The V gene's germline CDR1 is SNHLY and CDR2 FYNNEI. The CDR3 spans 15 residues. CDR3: CASKETGATNEKLFF. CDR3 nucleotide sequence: TGTGCCAGCAAGGAGACAGGGGCAACTAATGAAAAACTGTTTTTT.

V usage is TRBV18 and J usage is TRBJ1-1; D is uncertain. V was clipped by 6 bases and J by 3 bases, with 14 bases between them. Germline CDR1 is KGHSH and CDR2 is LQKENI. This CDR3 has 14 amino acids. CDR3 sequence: CASSPGESDTEAFF. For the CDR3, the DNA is TGTGCCAGCTCCCCGGGTGAATCAGACACTGAAGCTTTCTTT.

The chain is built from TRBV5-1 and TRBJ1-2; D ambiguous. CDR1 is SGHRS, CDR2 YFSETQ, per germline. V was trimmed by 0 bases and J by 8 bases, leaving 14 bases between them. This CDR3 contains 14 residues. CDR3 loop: CASSLGEDSGGYTF. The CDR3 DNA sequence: TGCGCCAGCAGCTTGGGCGAGGATTCGGGGGGCTACACCTTC.

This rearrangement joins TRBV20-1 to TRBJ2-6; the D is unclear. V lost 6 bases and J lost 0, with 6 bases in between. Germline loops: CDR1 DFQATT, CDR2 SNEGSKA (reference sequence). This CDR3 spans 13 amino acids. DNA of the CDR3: TGCAGTGCGAAGAACTCTGGGGCCAACGTCCTGACTTTC. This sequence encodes CSAKNSGANVLTF.

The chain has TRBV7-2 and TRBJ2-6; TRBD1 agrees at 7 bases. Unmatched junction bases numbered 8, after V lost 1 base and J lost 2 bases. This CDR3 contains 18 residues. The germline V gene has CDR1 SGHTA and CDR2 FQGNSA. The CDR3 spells CASSLDSGTATGANVLTF. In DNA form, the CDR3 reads TGTGCCAGCAGCTTAGACTCCGGGACAGCTACTGGGGCCAACGTCCTGACTTTC.

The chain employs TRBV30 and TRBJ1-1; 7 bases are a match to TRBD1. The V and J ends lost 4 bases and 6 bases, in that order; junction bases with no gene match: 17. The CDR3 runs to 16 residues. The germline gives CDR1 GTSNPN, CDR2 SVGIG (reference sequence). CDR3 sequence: CAWTYPGGLELSEAFF. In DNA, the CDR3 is TGTGCCTGGACCTACCCAGGGGGATTGGAGCTTTCTGAAGCTTTCTTT.

CDR3 residues: CASRIHPGDYGYTF. The CDR3 nucleotides read TGTGCCAGCCGGATTCACCCCGGGGACTATGGCTACACCTTC. The chain couples TRBV12-3 or TRBV12-4 to TRBJ1-2; no clear D. The CDR3 spans 14 residues. Trimming pared 8 bases from V and 3 bases from J, leaving 16 bases between.

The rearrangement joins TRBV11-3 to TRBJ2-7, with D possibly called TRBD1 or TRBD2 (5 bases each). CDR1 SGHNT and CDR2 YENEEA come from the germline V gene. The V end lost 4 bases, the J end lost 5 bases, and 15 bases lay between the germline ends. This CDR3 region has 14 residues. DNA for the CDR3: TGTGCCAGCAGCTCGACGGCAGGGAGCCACGAGCAGTACTTC. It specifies CASSSTAGSHEQYF. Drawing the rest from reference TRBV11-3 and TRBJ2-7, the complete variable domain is EAGVVQSPRYKIIEKKQPVAFWCNPISGHNTLYWYLQNLGQGPELLIRYENEEAVDDSQLPKDRFSAERLKGVDSTLKIQPAELGDSAVYLCASSSTAGSHEQYFGPGTRLTVT.

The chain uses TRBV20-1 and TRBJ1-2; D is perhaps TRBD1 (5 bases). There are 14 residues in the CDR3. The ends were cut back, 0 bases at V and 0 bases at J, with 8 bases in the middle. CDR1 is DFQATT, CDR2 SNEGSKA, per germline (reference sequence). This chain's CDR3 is CSARDPGANYGYTF. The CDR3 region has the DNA TGCAGTGCTAGAGATCCGGGGGCTAACTATGGCTACACCTTC.

The chain's CDR3 is CASSVGSGDLQGTQYF. In DNA, the CDR3 is TGTGCCAGCAGCGTAGGGAGCGGAGACTTGCAGGGGACCCAGTACTTC. The rearrangement links TRBV9 to TRBJ2-5; D may correspond to TRBD1 or TRBD2 (5 bases each). CDR1 SGDLS and CDR2 YYNGEE come from the germline V gene. Trimming stripped 0 bases from V and 7 bases from J, with 19 bases between. This CDR3 region has 16 residues.

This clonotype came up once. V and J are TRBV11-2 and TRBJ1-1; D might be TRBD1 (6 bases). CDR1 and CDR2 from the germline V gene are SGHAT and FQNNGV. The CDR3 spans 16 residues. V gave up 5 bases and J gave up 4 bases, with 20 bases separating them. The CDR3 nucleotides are TGTGCCAGCAGCAACCCTACCCCCCAGGGGAGCACTGAAGCTTTCTTT. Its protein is CASSNPTPQGSTEAFF.

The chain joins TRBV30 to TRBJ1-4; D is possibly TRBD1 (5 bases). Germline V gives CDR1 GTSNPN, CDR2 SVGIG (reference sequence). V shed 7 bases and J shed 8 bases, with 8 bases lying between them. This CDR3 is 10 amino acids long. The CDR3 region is CASRVEKLFF. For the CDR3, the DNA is TGTGCCTCCAGGGTGGAAAAACTGTTTTTT. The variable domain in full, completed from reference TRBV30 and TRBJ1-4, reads SQTIHQWPATLVQPVGSPLSLECTVEGTSNPNLYWYRQAAGRGLQLLFYSVGIGQISSEVPQNLSASRPQDRQFILSSKKLLLSDSGFYLCASRVEKLFFGSGTQLSVL.

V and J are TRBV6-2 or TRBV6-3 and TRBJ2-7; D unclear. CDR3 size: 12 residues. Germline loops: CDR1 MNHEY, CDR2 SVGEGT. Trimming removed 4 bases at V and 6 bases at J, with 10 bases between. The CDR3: CASSSSLSEQYF. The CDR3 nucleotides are TGTGCCAGCAGTTCGAGCCTCTCCGAGCAGTACTTC.

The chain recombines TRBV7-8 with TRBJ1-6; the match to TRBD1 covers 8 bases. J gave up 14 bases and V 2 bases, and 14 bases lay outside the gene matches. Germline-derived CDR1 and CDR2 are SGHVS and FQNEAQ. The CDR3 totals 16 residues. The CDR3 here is CASSLFPGQDSRTLHF. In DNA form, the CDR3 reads TGTGCCAGCAGCTTATTCCCGGGACAGGACTCTCGGACCCTCCACTTT.

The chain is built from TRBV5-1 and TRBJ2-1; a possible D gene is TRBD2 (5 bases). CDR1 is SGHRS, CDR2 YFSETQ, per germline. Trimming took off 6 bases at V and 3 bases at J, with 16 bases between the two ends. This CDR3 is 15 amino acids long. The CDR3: CASMLVTSIYNEQFF. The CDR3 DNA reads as TGCGCCAGCATGCTTGTAACTAGTATCTACAATGAGCAGTTCTTC. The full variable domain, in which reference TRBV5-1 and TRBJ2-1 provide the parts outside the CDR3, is KAGVTQTPRYLIKTRGQQVTLSCSPISGHRSVSWYQQTPGQGLQFLFEYFSETQRNKGNFPGRFSGRQFSNSRSEMNVSTLELGDSALYLCASMLVTSIYNEQFFGPGTRLTVL.

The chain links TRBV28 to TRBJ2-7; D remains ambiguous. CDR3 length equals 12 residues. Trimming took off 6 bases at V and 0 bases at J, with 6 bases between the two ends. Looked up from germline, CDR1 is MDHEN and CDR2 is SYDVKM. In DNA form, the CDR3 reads TGTGCCAGCAGGACCCCCTCCTACGAGCAGTACTTC. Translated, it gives CASRTPSYEQYF.

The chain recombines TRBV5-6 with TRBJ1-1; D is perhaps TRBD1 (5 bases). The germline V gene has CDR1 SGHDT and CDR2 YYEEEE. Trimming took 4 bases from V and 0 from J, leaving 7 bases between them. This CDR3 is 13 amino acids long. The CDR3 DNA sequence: TGTGCCAGCAGCCGGGGGGTGAACACTGAAGCTTTCTTT. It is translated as CASSRGVNTEAFF.